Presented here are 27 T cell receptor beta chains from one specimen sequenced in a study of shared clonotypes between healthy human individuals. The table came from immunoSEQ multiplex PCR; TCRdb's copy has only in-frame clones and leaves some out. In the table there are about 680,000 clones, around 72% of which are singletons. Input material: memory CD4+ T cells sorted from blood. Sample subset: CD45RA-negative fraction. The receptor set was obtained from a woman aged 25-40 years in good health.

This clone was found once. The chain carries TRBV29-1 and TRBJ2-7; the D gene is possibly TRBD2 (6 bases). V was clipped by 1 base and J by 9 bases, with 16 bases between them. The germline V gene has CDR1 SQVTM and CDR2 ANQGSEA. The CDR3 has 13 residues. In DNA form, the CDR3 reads TGCAGCGTTGAAGGGGACGGGGGTGGTTGGCAGTACTTC. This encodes CSVEGDGGGWQYF.

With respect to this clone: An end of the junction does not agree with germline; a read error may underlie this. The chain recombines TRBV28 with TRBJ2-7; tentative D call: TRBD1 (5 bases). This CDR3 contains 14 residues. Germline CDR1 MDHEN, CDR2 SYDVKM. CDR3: CASSRDSESSEQYF. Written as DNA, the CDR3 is TGTGCCAGCAGCCGCGACAGCGAATCCTCCGAGCAGTACTTC.

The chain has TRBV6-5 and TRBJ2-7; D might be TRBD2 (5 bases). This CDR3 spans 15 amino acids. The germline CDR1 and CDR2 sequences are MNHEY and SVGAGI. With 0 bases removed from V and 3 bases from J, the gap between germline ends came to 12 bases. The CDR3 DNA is TGTGCCAGCAGTTACTCGATCGGGATGAGCTACGAGCAGTACTTC. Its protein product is CASSYSIGMSYEQYF.

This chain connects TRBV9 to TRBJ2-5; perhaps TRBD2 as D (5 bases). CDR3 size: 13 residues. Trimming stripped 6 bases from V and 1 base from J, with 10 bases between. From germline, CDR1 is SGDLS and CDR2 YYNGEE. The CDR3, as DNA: TGTGCCAGCAAAGGGAGAGCCCAAGAGACCCAGTACTTC. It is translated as CASKGRAQETQYF. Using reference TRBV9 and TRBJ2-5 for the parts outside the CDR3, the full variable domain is DSGVTQTPKHLITATGQRVTLRCSPRSGDLSVYWYQQSLDQGLQFLIQYYNGEERAKGNILERFSAQQFPDLHSELNLSSLELGDSALYFCASKGRAQETQYFGPGTRLLVL.

The CDR3 DNA reads TGTGCCAGCAGCTCGCCGGGACATCGGAACACTGAAGCTTTCTTT. Its translation: CASSSPGHRNTEAFF. The rearrangement joins TRBV7-2 to TRBJ1-1; a possible D gene is TRBD1 (6 bases). This CDR3 contains 15 residues. From germline, CDR1 is SGHTA and CDR2 FQGNSA. Deletions cut 4 bases from V and 1 base from J, with 13 bases between.

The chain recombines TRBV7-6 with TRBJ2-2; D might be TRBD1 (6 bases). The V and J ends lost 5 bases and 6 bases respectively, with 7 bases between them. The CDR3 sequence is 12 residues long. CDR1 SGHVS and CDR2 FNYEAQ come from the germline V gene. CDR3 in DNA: TGTGCCAGCAGCCACAGGGCCGGGGAGCTGTTTTTT. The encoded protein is CASSHRAGELFF. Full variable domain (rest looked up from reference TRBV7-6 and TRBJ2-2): GAGVSQSPRYKVTKRGQDVALRCDPISGHVSLYWYRQALGQGPEFLTYFNYEAQQDKSGLPNDRFSAERPEGSISTLTIQRTEQRDSAMYRCASSHRAGELFFGEGSRLTVL.

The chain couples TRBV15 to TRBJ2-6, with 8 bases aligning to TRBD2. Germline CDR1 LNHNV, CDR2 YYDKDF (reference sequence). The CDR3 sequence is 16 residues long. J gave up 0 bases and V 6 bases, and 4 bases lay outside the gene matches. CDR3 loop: CATRISGGSGANVLTF. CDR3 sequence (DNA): TGTGCCACCAGGATAAGCGGGGGCTCTGGGGCCAACGTCCTGACTTTC.

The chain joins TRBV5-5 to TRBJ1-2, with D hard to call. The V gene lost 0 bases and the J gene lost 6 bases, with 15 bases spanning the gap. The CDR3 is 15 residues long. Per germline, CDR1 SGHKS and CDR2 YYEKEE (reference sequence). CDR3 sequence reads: CASSLAEGGLNGYTF. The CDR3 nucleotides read TGTGCCAGCAGCTTGGCCGAGGGAGGGTTGAATGGCTACACCTTC.

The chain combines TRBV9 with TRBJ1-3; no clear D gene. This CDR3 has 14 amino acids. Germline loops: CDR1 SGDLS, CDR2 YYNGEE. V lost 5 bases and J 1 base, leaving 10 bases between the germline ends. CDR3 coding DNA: TGTGCCAGCAGTGAAGAGATGTCTGGAAACACCATATATTTT. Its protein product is CASSEEMSGNTIYF.

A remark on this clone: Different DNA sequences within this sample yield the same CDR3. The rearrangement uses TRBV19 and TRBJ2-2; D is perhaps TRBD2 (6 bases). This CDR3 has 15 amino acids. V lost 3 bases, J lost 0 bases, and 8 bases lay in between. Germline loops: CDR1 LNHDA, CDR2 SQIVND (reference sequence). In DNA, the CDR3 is TGTGCCAGTAGTATTAGCGGAACGAACACCGGGGAGCTGTTTTTT. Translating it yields CASSISGTNTGELFF.

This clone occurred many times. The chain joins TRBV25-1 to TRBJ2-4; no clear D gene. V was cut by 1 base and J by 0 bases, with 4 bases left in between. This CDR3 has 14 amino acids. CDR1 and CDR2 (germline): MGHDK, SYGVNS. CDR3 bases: TGTGCCAGCAGTGAATCGTTAGCCAAAAACATTCAGTACTTC. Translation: CASSESLAKNIQYF.

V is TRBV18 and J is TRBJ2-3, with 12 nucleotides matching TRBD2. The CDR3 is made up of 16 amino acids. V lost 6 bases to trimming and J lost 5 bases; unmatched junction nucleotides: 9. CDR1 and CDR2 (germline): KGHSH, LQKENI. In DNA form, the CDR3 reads TGTGCCAGCTCGCCGACTAGCGGGAGATTTAAAGATACGCAGTATTTT. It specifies CASSPTSGRFKDTQYF. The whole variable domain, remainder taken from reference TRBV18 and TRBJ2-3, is NAGVMQNPRHLVRRRGQEARLRCSPMKGHSHVYWYRQLPEEGLKFMVYLQKENIIDESGMPKERFSAEFPKEGPSILRIQQVVRGDSAAYFCASSPTSGRFKDTQYFGPGTRLTVL.

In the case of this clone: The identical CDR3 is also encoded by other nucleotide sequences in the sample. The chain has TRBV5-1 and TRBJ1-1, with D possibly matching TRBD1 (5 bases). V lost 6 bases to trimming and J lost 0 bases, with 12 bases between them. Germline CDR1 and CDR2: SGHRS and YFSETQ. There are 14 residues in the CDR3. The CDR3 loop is CASKAGPMNTEAFF. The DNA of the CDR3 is TGCGCCAGCAAGGCAGGGCCTATGAACACTGAAGCTTTCTTT. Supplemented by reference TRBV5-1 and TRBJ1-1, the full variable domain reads KAGVTQTPRYLIKTRGQQVTLSCSPISGHRSVSWYQQTPGQGLQFLFEYFSETQRNKGNFPGRFSGRQFSNSRSEMNVSTLELGDSALYLCASKAGPMNTEAFFGQGTRLTVV.

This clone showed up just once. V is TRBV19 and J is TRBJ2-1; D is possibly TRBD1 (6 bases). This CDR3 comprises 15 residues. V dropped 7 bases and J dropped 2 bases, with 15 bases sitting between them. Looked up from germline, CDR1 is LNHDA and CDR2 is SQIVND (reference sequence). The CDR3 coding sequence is TGTGCCAGTACCCGAGGCAGGGGACCCTACAATGAGCAGTTCTTC. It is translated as CASTRGRGPYNEQFF.

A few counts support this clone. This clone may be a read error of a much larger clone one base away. CDR3 sequence reads: CASSEQGDTEAFF. The CDR3 nucleotides read TGTGCCAGCAGCGAACAGGGGGACACTGAAGCTTTCTTT. The genes are TRBV7-3 and TRBJ1-1, with 8 bases identical to TRBD1. In germline, CDR1 is SGHTA, CDR2 FQGTGA. There are 13 residues in the CDR3. J was trimmed by 3 bases and V by 5 bases; bases with no gene match: 2.

The CDR3 region is CASSLLATGQNTEAFF. In DNA form, the CDR3 reads TGTGCCAGCAGTCTTTTGGCCACGGGACAAAACACTGAAGCTTTCTTT. The V call is TRBV27, the J call TRBJ1-1; TRBD1 is a possible D gene (6 bases). The germline V gene encodes CDR1 MNHEY and CDR2 SMNVEV (reference sequence). The CDR3 runs 16 residues. Trimming removed 5 bases at V and 2 bases at J, with 18 bases between.

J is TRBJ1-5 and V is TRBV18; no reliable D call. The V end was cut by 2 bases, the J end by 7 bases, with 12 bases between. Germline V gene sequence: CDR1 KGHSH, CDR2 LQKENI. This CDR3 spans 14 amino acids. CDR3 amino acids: CASSPDPEIQPQHF. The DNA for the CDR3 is TGTGCCAGCTCACCAGATCCGGAGATCCAGCCCCAGCATTTT.

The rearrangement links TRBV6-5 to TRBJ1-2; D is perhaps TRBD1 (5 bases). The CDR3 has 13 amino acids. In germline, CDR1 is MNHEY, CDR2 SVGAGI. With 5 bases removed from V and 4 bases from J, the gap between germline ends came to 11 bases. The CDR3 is CASSPMGTYGYTF. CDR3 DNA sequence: TGTGCCAGCAGTCCCATGGGGACCTATGGCTACACCTTC.

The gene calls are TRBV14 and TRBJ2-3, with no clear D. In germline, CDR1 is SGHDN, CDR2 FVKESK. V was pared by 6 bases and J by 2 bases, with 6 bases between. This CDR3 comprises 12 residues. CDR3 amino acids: CASSLNTDTQYF. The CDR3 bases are TGTGCCAGCAGTTTGAACACAGATACGCAGTATTTT.

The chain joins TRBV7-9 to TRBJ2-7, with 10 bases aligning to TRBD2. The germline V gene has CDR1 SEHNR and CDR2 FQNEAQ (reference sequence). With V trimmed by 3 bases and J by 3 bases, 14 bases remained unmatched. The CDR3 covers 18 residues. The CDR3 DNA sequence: TGTGCCAGCAGCTTCGTCCTAGCGGGAGTCTTTCGTAGCTACGAGCAGTACTTC. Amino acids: CASSFVLAGVFRSYEQYF.

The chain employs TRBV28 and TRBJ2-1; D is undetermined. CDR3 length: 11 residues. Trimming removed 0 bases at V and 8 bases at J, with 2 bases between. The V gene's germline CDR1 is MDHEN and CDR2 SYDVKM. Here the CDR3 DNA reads TGTGCCAGCAGTTTATGGGATGAGCAGTTCTTC. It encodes CASSLWDEQFF.

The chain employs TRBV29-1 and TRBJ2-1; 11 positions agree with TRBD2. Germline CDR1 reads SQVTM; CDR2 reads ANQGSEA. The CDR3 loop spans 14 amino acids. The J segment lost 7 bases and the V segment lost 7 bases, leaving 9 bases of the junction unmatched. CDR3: CSGLAGGPLNEQFF. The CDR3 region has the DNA TGCAGCGGATTAGCGGGAGGGCCCTTAAATGAGCAGTTCTTC.

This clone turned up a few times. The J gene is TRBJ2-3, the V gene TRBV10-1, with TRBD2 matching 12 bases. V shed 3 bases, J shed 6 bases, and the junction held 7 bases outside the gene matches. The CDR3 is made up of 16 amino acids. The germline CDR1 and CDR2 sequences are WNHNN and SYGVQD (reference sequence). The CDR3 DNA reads TGCGCCAGCAGTGAAGGACTAGCGGGATGGGCGGATACGCAGTATTTT. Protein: CASSEGLAGWADTQYF.

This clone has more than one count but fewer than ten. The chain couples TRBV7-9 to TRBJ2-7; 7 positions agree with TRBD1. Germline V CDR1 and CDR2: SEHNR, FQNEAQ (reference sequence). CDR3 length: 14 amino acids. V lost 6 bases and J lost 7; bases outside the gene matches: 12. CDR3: CASRGMGQSGEQYF. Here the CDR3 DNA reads TGTGCCAGCAGGGGAATGGGACAGTCTGGAGAGCAGTACTTC.

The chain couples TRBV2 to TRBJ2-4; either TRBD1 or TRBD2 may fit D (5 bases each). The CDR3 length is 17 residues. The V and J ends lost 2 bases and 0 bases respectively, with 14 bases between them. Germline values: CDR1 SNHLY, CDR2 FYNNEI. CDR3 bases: TGTGCCAGCAGTGAATTGGGACGGGGATTAGCCAAAAACATTCAGTACTTC. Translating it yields CASSELGRGLAKNIQYF.

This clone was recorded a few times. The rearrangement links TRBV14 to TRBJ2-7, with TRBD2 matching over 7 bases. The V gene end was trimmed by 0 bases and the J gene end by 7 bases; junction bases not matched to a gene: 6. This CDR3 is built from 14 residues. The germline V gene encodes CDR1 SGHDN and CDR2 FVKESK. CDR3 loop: CASSQEAGSGEQYF. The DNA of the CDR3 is TGTGCCAGCAGCCAAGAAGCGGGGAGTGGAGAGCAGTACTTC.

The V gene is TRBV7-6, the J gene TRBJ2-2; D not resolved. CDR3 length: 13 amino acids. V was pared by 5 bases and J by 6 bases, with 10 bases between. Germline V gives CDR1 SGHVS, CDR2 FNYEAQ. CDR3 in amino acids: CASSARVPGELFF. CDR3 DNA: TGTGCCAGCAGCGCCCGGGTCCCCGGGGAGCTGTTTTTT.